The 20 T cell receptor beta chains listed next were all sequenced from one sample in a study of response to subunit inactivated influenza vaccine. TCRdb processed the RT-PCR reads anew with MiXCR; each CDR3 protein has one entry. The repertoire holds some 800,000 distinct CDR3 sequences, with 21% as singletons. This material consisted of PBMCs from blood, taken less than 6 days after vaccination. Receptor source: a man aged 45-60 years who received an inactivated influenza vaccine.

The chain uses TRBV6-2 or TRBV6-3 and TRBJ2-1; a possible D gene is TRBD2 (6 bases). V shed 7 bases and J shed 4 bases, with 11 bases lying between them. The V gene's germline CDR1 is MNHEY and CDR2 SVGEGT. CDR3 length equals 13 residues. CDR3 DNA: TGTGCCAGCACGCGCGGGGCGTACAATGAGCAGTTCTTC. It specifies CASTRGAYNEQFF.

The chain employs TRBV5-6 and TRBJ2-2; tentative D call: TRBD2 (5 bases). Germline V gene data show CDR1 as SGHDT and CDR2 as YYEEEE. V gave up 0 bases and J gave up 3 bases, with 12 bases separating them. CDR3 length: 16 amino acids. CDR3 protein: CASSLVEGSYTGELFF. CDR3 nucleotides: TGTGCCAGCAGCTTGGTTGAAGGGAGTTACACCGGGGAGCTGTTTTTT.

CDR3: CSVGRASGTNEQFF. The CDR3 coding sequence is TGCAGCGTTGGAAGGGCTAGCGGCACTAATGAGCAGTTCTTC. The rearrangement joins TRBV29-1 to TRBJ2-1; 7 bases align to TRBD2. Unmatched junction bases numbered 10, after V lost 4 bases and J lost 7 bases. CDR3 length: 14 residues. Germline V gene data show CDR1 as SQVTM and CDR2 as ANQGSEA.

This clonotype came up a few times. The rearrangement uses TRBV10-3 and TRBJ2-1; maybe TRBD1 (6 bases). Looked up from germline, CDR1 is ENHRY and CDR2 is SYGVKD. The V gene lost 6 bases and the J gene lost 1 base, with 10 bases spanning the gap. This CDR3 spans 14 amino acids. Here the CDR3 DNA reads TGTGCCATCAGGAACGGGACATCCTACAATGAGCAGTTCTTC. It translates to CAIRNGTSYNEQFF.

This clonotype was observed a single time. The DNA for the CDR3 is TGTGCCAGCAGTTACGGGGAGATCGCCACTGAAGCTTTCTTT. Translated: CASSYGEIATEAFF. The chain joins TRBV6-5 to TRBJ1-1; D remains unclear. This CDR3 comprises 14 residues. Trimming cost V 2 bases and J 4 bases, with 11 bases left between them. Looked up from germline, CDR1 is MNHEY and CDR2 is SVGAGI.

The CDR3 nucleotides read TGCGCCAGCAGCTTGGGGGTTGTGGCGTCAGATACGCAGTATTTT. Its protein product is CASSLGVVASDTQYF. The rearrangement links TRBV5-1 to TRBJ2-3; D ambiguous. The CDR3 consists of 15 residues. Germline CDR1 and CDR2: SGHRS and YFSETQ. V dropped 0 bases and J dropped 4 bases, with 12 bases sitting between them.

This clonotype appeared a few times. This rearrangement joins TRBV9 to TRBJ2-3; D is possibly TRBD1 (9 bases). CDR3 length: 17 residues. Germline-derived CDR1 and CDR2 are SGDLS and YYNGEE. V was shortened by 4 bases and J by 3 bases, with 21 bases between the two germline ends. The CDR3 nucleotides are TGTGCCAGCAGCTCGGGGGGGGGACAGGGCTTGACAGATACGCAGTATTTT. It yields the protein CASSSGGGQGLTDTQYF. Together with reference TRBV9 and TRBJ2-3, the CDR3 gives the full variable domain: DSGVTQTPKHLITATGQRVTLRCSPRSGDLSVYWYQQSLDQGLQFLIQYYNGEERAKGNILERFSAQQFPDLHSELNLSSLELGDSALYFCASSSGGGQGLTDTQYFGPGTRLTVL.

This clonotype appeared a few times. DNA of the CDR3: TGTGCCAGCAGCTTGGGGTCGTCCAGGAAGGAGACGTTCTACAATGAGCAGTTCTTC. Its translation is CASSLGSSRKETFYNEQFF. The chain uses TRBV5-6 and TRBJ2-1, with unresolved D. The CDR3 spans 19 residues. The germline CDR1 and CDR2 sequences are SGHDT and YYEEEE. Deletions cut 0 bases from V and 3 bases from J, with 22 bases between.

The rearrangement joins TRBV10-3 to TRBJ1-5; a weak D match, TRBD1 (5 bases). This CDR3 is 13 amino acids long. The germline V and J ends were trimmed by 4 bases and 3 bases, with 7 bases remaining between them. CDR1 is ENHRY and CDR2 is SYGVKD in the germline V gene. The CDR3 coding sequence is TGTGCCATCAGTGCCAGGGACAATCAGCCCCAGCATTTT. This gives the protein CAISARDNQPQHF.

This clonotype appeared a few times. The V gene is TRBV6-1, the J gene TRBJ1-2; tentative D call: TRBD1 (5 bases). The length of the CDR3 is 15 residues. CDR1 MNHNS and CDR2 SASEGT come from the germline V gene. With 7 bases removed from V and 4 bases from J, the gap between germline ends came to 19 bases. As DNA, the CDR3 is TGTGCCAGCACCCGAACCAGGGACCCTTCCTATGGCTACACCTTC. Its translation is CASTRTRDPSYGYTF.

The rearrangement links TRBV3-1 to TRBJ2-2; 8 positions match TRBD1. V lost 2 bases to trimming and J lost 0 bases; unmatched junction nucleotides: 5. The CDR3 runs to 17 residues. CDR1 is LGHDT, CDR2 YNNKEL, per germline (reference sequence). The CDR3 DNA reads as TGTGCCAGCAGCCAACTCGGACAGGGCCCGAACACCGGGGAGCTGTTTTTT. Its protein product is CASSQLGQGPNTGELFF.

This clonotype has only a few counts. The chain joins TRBV15 to TRBJ1-4; D is uncertain. V was trimmed by 5 bases and J by 3 bases, leaving 13 bases between them. The length of the CDR3 is 15 residues. Germline lookup yields CDR1 LNHNV and CDR2 YYDKDF (reference sequence). Here the CDR3 reads CATSVRGVANEKLFF. The CDR3 DNA sequence: TGTGCCACCAGCGTTCGCGGGGTGGCTAATGAAAAACTGTTTTTT. Complete variable domain (other parts from reference TRBV15 and TRBJ1-4): DAMVIQNPRYQVTQFGKPVTLSCSQTLNHNVMYWYQQKSSQAPKLLFHYYDKDFNNEADTPDNFQSRRPNTSFCFLDIRSPGLGDTAMYLCATSVRGVANEKLFFGSGTQLSVL.

In this sample, this clonotype turned up a few times. This chain uses TRBV24-1 with TRBJ1-1; a weak D match, TRBD1 (5 bases). CDR1 and CDR2 from the germline V gene are KGHDR and SFDVKD. The CDR3 loop spans 13 amino acids. V gave up 6 bases and J gave up 11 bases, with 18 bases separating them. The CDR3 reads CATSLSGAAGAFF. The CDR3 DNA reads TGTGCCACCAGTCTATCCGGGGCCGCAGGCGCTTTCTTT.

This clonotype was found a few times. The rearrangement links TRBV14 to TRBJ2-1; weak D call: TRBD2 (5 bases). Germline-derived CDR1 and CDR2 are SGHDN and FVKESK. The CDR3 loop spans 16 amino acids. V was shortened by 2 bases and J by 4 bases, with 15 bases between the two germline ends. This CDR3 is CASSQLGLRAYNEQFF. The CDR3 DNA is TGTGCCAGCAGCCAACTCGGACTCCGGGCATACAATGAGCAGTTCTTC.

The chain links TRBV5-1 to TRBJ2-1, with 9 nucleotides matching TRBD1. The CDR3 sequence is 14 residues long. V shed 0 bases, J shed 9 bases, and the junction held 4 bases outside the gene matches. Germline loops: CDR1 SGHRS, CDR2 YFSETQ. The CDR3 coding sequence is TGCGCCAGCAGCTTGGAACAGGGGGCCGGTGAGCAGTTCTTC. It encodes CASSLEQGAGEQFF.

This sequence joins TRBV4-2 and TRBJ1-5; D is unclear. Germline values: CDR1 LGHNA, CDR2 YNFKEQ. This CDR3 comprises 15 residues. Trimming left V 0 bases short and J 1 base short, with 7 bases between. In DNA form, the CDR3 reads TGTGCCAGCAGCCAAGATCACGGGAGCAATCAGCCCCAGCATTTT. Translated, it gives CASSQDHGSNQPQHF.

The sample holds a few counts of this clonotype. This rearrangement joins TRBV20-1 to TRBJ1-6, with TRBD1 matching over 7 bases. The junction had 11 bases not matched to a gene; V was cut back by 5 bases and J by 7 bases. Germline-derived CDR1 and CDR2 are DFQATT and SNEGSKA (reference sequence). The CDR3 spans 15 residues. The CDR3 DNA reads as TGCAGTGCTTGCCCGGGACAGCTCCCGAATTCACCCCTCCACTTT. Amino acid sequence: CSACPGQLPNSPLHF.

The chain is built from TRBV29-1 and TRBJ2-7, with 9 bases lining up with TRBD1. This CDR3 spans 13 amino acids. Germline-derived CDR1 and CDR2 are SQVTM and ANQGSEA. The ends lost 5 bases at V and 1 base at J; junction bases unmatched: 3. This CDR3 reads CSVQGTGSYEQYF. In DNA form, the CDR3 reads TGCAGCGTTCAGGGGACAGGGTCCTACGAGCAGTACTTC.

This clonotype was seen only a few times. The V gene is TRBV6-6, the J gene TRBJ2-3, with D uncertain. There are 13 residues in the CDR3. Germline V gene sequence: CDR1 MNHNY, CDR2 SVGAGI (reference sequence). Between the trimmed V and J ends, which lost 7 bases and 3 bases, there was a span of 11 bases. CDR3 nucleotide sequence: TGTGCCAGCACATTTTGGCGTACAGATACGCAGTATTTT. This sequence encodes CASTFWRTDTQYF.

V usage is TRBV5-1 and J usage is TRBJ2-3; perhaps TRBD1 as D (5 bases). The germline gives CDR1 SGHRS, CDR2 YFSETQ. Trimming took 0 bases from V and 2 from J, leaving 22 bases between them. The CDR3 consists of 19 residues. The CDR3 nucleotides are TGCGCCAGCAGCTTGGTCTACTCAGCAGGGTTAGGACCCACAGATACGCAGTATTTT. This codes for CASSLVYSAGLGPTDTQYF.